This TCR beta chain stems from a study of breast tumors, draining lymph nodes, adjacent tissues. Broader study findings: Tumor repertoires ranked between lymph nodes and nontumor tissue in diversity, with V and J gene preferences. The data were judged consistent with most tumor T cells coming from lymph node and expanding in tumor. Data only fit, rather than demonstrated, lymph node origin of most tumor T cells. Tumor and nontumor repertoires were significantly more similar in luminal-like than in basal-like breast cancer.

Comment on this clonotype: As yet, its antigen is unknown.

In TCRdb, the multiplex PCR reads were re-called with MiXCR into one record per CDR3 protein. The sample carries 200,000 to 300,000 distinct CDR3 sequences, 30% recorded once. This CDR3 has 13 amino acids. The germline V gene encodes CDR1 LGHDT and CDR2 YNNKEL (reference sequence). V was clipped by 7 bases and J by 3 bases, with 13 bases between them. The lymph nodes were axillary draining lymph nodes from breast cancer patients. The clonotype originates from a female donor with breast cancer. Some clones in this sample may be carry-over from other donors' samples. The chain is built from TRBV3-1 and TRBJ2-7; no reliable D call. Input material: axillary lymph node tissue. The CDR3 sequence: CASTKGSRYEQYF. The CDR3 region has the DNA TGTGCCAGCACCAAGGGCAGCCGCTACGAGCAGTACTTC.